This T cell receptor beta chain stems from a study of a mutant IDH1 vaccine in newly diagnosed glioma. About the research overall: Before enrollment, the patients had been treated with radiotherapy alone, temozolomide alone, or both together. Most of them had received both.

As to this clone: Its specificity is unknown.

The CDR3 is 11 amino acids. Per germline, CDR1 MNHNY and CDR2 SVGAGI (reference sequence). Trimming stripped 4 bases from V and 2 bases from J, with 3 bases between. As to time point: baseline, week 1 (first vaccination visit). As for treatment: pre-vaccination baseline after standard-of-care therapy. Each tumor in the donors was a new WHO grade 3 or 4 astrocytoma, IDH1-mutant and ATRX-lost. Data came from immunoSEQ multiplex PCR; TCRdb stores just in-frame clones and leaves some out. This sample has about 68,000 clones, with 79% found just once. Overall study findings and caveats: Over 85% of patients showed vaccine-induced immune responses across multiple MHC alleles. It seemed that pseudoprogression was not linked to changes in the top peripheral T cell clonotypes.

The source material was PBMCs, sampled from a glioma patient treated with radiotherapy, temozolomide or both. The rearrangement links TRBV6-6 to TRBJ2-7; D is unresolved. The source is a man aged 50 to 60 with glioma. The CDR3 loop reads CASSFAYEQYF. The CDR3 DNA is TGTGCCAGCAGTTTTGCCTACGAGCAGTACTTC.